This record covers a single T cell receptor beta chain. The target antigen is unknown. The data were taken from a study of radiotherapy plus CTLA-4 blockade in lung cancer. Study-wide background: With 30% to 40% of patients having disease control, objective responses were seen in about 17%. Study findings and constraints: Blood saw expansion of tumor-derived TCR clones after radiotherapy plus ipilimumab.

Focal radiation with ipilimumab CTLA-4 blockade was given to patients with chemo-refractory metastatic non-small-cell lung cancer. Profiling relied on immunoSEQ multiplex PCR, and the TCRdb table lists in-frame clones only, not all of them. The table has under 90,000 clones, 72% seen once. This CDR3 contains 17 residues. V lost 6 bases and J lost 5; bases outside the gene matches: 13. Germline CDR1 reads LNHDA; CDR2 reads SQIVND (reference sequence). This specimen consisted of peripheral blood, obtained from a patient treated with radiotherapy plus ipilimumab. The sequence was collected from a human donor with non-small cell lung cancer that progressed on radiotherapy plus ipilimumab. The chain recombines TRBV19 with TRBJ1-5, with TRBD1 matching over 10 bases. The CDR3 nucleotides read TGTGCCAGTAGCCTCCGGGACAGGGGACGGTCACATCAGCCCCAGCATTTT. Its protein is CASSLRDRGRSHQPQHF.